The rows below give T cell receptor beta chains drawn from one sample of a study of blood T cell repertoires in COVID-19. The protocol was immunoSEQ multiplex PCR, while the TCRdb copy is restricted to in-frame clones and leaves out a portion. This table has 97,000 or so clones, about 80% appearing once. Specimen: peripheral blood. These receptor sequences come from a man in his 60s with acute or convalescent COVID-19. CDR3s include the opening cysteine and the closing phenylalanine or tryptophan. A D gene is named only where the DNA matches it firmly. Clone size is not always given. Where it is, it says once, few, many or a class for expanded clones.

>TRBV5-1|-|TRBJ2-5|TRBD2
CASREGGPGQETQYF
TGCGCCAGCCGGGAGGGGGGACCTGGGCAAGAGACCCAGTACTTC
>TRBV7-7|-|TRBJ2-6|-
CASSLGHSGANVLTF
TGTGCTAGCAGCTTGGGACACTCTGGGGCCAACGTCCTGACTTTC
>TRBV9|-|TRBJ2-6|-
CASSGRAGVLTF
TGTGCCAGCAGCGGTCGGGCGGGCGTCCTGACTTTC
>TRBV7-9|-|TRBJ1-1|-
CASSISEAFF
TGTGCCAGCAGTATATCTGAAGCTTTCTTT
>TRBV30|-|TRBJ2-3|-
CAWTPFRGQADTQYF
TGTGCCTGGACCCCATTTAGGGGCCAGGCAGATACGCAGTATTTT
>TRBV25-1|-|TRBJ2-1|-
CASSDSGPSYNEQFF
TGTGCCAGCAGTGATTCTGGGCCATCCTACAATGAGCAGTTCTTC
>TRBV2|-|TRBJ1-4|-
CASSQVAYEKLFF
TGTGCCAGCAGTCAGGTGGCCTACGAAAAACTGTTTTTT
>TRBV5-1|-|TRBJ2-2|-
CASSSGQNTGELFF
TGCGCCAGCAGCTCAGGACAGAACACCGGGGAGCTGTTTTTT
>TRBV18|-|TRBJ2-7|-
CASSPTSSPSSYEQYF
TGTGCCAGCTCACCCACTAGCAGCCCCTCCTCCTACGAGCAGTACTTC
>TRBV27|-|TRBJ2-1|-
CASMYRSVAPSYNEQFF
TGTGCCAGCATGTATCGATCGGTCGCTCCCTCCTACAATGAGCAGTTCTTC
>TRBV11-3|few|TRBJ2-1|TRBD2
CASSKGLDNEQFF
TGTGCCAGCAGCAAGGGACTAGACAATGAGCAGTTCTTC
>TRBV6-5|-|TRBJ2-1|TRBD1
CASRTDRGTYNEQFF
TGTGCCAGCAGAACCGACAGGGGGACTTACAATGAGCAGTTCTTC
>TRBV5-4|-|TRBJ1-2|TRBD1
CASSWDRLSNYGYTF
TGTGCCAGCAGCTGGGACAGACTCTCGAACTATGGCTACACCTTC
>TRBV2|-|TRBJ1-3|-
CASRGGTAGNTIYF
TGTGCCAGCAGGGGGGGAACGGCTGGAAACACCATATATTTT
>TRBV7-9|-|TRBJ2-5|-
CASSFRRGEETQYF
TGTGCCAGCAGCTTCCGCCGAGGAGAGGAGACCCAGTACTTC
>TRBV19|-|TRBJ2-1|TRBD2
CASSVTSGDYNEQFF
TGTGCCAGTAGTGTGACTAGCGGGGATTACAATGAGCAGTTCTTC
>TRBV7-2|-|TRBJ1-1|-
CASSRNRGQFF
TGTGCCAGCAGCCGAAATCGTGGTCAGTTCTTT
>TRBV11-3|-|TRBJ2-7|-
CASSSLVWESEQYF
TGTGCCAGCAGCTCCCTAGTGTGGGAGAGCGAGCAGTACTTC
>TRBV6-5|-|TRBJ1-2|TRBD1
CASRGGQGYGYTF
TGTGCCAGCAGGGGAGGACAGGGCTATGGCTACACCTTC
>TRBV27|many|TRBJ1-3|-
CASSFRSSGNTIYF
TGTGCCAGCAGTTTTAGGAGCTCTGGAAACACCATATATTTT
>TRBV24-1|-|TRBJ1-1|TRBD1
CATSDRQGYEAFF
TGTGCCACCAGTGATCGACAGGGTTATGAAGCTTTCTTT
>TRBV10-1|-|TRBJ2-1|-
CASSRGSYNEQFF
TGCGCCAGCAGCCGGGGGTCCTACAATGAGCAGTTCTTC
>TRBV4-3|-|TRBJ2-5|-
CASSQDDNHQETQYF
TGCGCCAGCAGCCAAGATGACAACCACCAAGAGACCCAGTACTTC
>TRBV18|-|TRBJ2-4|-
CASSPPYDSYIQYF
TGTGCCAGCTCACCCCCCTATGATTCATACATTCAGTACTTC
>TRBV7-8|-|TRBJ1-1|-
CASSLAYGREAFF
TGTGCCAGCAGCTTAGCATATGGCAGAGAAGCTTTCTTT